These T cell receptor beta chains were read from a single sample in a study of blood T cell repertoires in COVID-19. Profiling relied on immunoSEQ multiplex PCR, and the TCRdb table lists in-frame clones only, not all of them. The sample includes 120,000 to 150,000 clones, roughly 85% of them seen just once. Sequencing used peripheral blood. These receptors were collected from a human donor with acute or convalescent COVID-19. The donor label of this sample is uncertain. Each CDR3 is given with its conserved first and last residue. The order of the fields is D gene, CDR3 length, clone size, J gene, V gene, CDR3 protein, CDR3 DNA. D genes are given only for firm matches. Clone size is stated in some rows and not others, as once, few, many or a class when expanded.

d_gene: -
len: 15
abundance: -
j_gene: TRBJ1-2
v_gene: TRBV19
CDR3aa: CASTLTLGGNYGYTF
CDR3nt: TGTGCCAGTACCCTTACTCTAGGGGGAAACTATGGCTACACCTTC

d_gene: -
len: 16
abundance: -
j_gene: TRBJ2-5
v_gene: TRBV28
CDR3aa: CASSLNPGPSQETQYF
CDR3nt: TGTGCCAGCAGTTTGAATCCGGGTCCCTCTCAAGAGACCCAGTACTTC

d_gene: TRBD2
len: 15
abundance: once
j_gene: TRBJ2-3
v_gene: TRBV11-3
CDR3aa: CASSPSSGAGDTQYF
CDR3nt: TGTGCCAGCAGCCCCTCTAGCGGGGCGGGAGATACGCAGTATTTT

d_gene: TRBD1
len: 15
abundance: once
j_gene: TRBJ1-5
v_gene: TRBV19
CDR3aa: CASSIGTGIGQPQHF
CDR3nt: TGTGCCAGTAGTATTGGGACAGGGATCGGTCAGCCCCAGCATTTT

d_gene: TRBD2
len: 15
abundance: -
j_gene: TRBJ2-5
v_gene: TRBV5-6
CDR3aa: CASNLGGRKLETQYF
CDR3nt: TGTGCCAGCAACTTGGGCGGGAGGAAGCTCGAGACCCAGTACTTC

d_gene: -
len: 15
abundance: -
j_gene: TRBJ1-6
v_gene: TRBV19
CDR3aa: CASSISGGSNSPLHF
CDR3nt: TGTGCCAGTAGTATCAGTGGGGGGAGTAATTCACCCCTCCACTTT

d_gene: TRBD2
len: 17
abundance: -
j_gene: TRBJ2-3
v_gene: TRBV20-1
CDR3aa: CSASIPTSSLDTDTQYF
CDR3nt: TGCAGTGCTAGTATCCCGACTAGCAGCCTTGACACAGATACGCAGTATTTT

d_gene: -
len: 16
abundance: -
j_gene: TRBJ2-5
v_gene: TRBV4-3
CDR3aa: CASSQRLQGMEETQYF
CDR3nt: TGCGCCAGCAGCCAAAGGCTTCAGGGTATGGAAGAGACCCAGTACTTC

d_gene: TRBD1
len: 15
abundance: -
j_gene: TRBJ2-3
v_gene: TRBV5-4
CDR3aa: CASSTTGKGTDTQYF
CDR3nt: TGTGCCAGCAGTACGACAGGGAAGGGCACAGATACGCAGTATTTT

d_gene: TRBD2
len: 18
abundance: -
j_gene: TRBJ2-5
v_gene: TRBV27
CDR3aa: CASSPTRTSGGAGETQYF
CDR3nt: TGTGCCAGCAGTCCAACCCGGACTAGCGGGGGGGCAGGAGAGACCCAGTACTTC

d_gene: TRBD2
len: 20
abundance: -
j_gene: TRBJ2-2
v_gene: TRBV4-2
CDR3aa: CASSQEGVLAGGPNTGELFF
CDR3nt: TGTGCCAGCAGCCAAGAAGGCGTACTAGCGGGGGGGCCGAACACCGGGGAGCTGTTTTTT

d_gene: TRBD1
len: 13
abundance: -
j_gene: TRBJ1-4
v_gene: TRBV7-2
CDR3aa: CASGTGVNEKLFF
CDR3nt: TGTGCCAGCGGGACAGGGGTTAATGAAAAACTGTTTTTT

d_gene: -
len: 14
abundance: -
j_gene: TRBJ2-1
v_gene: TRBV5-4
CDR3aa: CASSLVGPGNEQFF
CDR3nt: TGTGCCAGCAGCTTGGTTGGGCCGGGGAATGAGCAGTTCTTC

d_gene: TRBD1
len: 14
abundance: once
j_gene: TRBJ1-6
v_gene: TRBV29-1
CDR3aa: CSVGGQGENSPLHF
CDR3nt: TGCAGCGTGGGCGGACAGGGAGAAAATTCACCCCTCCACTTT

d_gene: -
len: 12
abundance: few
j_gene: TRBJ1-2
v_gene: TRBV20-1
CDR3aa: CSASTAGYGYTF
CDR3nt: TGCAGTGCTAGTACAGCCGGATATGGCTACACCTTC

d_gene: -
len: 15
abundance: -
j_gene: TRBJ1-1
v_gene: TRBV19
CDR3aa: CASSPPQGWNTEAFF
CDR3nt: TGTGCCAGTAGTCCACCACAGGGCTGGAACACTGAAGCTTTCTTT

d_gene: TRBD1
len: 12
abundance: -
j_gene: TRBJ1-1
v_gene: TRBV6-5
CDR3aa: CASSYSTGKAFF
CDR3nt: TGTGCCAGCAGTTACTCGACAGGGAAAGCTTTCTTT

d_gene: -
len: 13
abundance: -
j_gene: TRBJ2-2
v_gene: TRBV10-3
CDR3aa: CAISEIQTGELFF
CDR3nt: TGTGCCATCAGCGAAATACAAACCGGGGAGCTGTTTTTT

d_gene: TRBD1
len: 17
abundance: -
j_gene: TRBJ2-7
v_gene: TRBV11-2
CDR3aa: CASSLDQRTGQYYEQYF
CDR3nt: TGTGCCAGCAGCTTAGATCAAAGGACAGGACAGTACTACGAGCAGTACTTC

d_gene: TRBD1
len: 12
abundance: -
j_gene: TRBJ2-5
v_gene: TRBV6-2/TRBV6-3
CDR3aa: CASSETGLAQYF
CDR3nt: TGTGCCAGCAGTGAGACAGGGCTTGCCCAGTACTTC

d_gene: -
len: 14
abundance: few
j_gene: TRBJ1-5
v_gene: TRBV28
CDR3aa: CASSLPGHSQPQHF
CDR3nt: TGTGCCAGCAGTTTACCCGGACATTCCCAGCCCCAGCATTTT

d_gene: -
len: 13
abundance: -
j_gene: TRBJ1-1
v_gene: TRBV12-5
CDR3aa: CASGSERANDAFF
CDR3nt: TGTGCTAGTGGCTCCGAGAGGGCGAATGATGCTTTCTTT

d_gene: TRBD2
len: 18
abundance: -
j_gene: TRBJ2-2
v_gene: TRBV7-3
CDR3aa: CASSLMPAGGQNTGELFF
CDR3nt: TGTGCCAGCAGCTTAATGCCAGCGGGGGGCCAGAACACCGGGGAGCTGTTTTTT

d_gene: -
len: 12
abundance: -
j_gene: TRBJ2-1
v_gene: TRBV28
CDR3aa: CASSLLRDEQFF
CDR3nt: TGTGCCAGCAGTTTACTCCGCGATGAGCAGTTCTTC

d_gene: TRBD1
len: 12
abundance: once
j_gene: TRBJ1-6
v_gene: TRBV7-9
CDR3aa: CASDRGSSPLHF
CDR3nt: TGTGCCAGCGACAGGGGAAGTTCACCCCTCCACTTT

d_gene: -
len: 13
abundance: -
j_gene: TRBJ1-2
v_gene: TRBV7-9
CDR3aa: CASSPFFIDGYTF
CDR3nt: TGTGCCAGCAGCCCCTTTTTTATAGATGGCTACACCTTC

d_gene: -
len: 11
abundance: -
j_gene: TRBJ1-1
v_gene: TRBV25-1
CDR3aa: CASSESAEAFF
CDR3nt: TGTGCCAGCAGTGAATCGGCTGAAGCTTTCTTT

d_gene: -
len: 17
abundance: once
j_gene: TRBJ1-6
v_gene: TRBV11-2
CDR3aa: CASSLVQVSSYNSPLHF
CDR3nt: TGTGCCAGCAGCTTAGTACAGGTGAGCTCCTATAATTCACCCCTCCACTTT

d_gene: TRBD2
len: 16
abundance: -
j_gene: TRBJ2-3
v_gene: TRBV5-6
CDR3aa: CASSSSGGAWSDTQYF
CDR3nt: TGTGCCAGCAGCTCAAGCGGGGGGGCCTGGTCAGATACGCAGTATTTT

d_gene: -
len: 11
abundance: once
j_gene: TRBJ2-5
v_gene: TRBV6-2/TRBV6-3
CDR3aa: CASSPYETQYF
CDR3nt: TGTGCCAGCAGCCCGTATGAGACCCAGTACTTC

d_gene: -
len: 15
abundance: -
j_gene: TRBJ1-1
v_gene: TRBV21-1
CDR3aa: CASSKRPQPNTEAFF
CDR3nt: TGTGCCAGCAGCAAACGCCCACAGCCGAACACTGAAGCTTTCTTT

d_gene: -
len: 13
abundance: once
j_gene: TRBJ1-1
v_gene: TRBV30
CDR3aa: CAWSEISRIEAFF
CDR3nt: TGTGCCTGGAGTGAAATTTCGCGGATTGAAGCTTTCTTT

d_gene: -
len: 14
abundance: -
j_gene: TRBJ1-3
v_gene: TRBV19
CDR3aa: CASVPGAGGNTIYF
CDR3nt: TGTGCCAGTGTGCCAGGGGCAGGAGGAAACACCATATATTTT

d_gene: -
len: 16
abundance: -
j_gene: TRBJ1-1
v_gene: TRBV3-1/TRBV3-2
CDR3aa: CASSQGGRGENTEAFF
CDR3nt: TGTGCCAGCAGCCAAGGGGGACGGGGGGAGAACACTGAAGCTTTCTTT

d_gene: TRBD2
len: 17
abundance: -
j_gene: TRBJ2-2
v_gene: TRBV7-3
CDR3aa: CASSLLDGLAGVRGLFF
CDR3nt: TGTGCCAGCAGCCTACTAGATGGACTAGCGGGAGTCCGGGGGCTGTTTTTT

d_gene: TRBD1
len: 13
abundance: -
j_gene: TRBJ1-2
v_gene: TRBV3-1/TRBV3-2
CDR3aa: CASSQGAGGGYTF
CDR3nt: TGTGCCAGCAGCCAAGGGGCAGGGGGTGGCTACACCTTC

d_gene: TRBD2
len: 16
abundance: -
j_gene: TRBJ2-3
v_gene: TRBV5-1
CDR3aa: CASSWGAGVRTDTQYF
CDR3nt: TGCGCCAGCAGCTGGGGAGCGGGGGTGCGCACAGATACGCAGTATTTT

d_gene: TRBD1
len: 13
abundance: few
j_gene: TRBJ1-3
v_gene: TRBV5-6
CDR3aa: CASSRQGGNTIYF
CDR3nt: TGTGCCAGCAGTCGACAGGGTGGGAACACCATATATTTT

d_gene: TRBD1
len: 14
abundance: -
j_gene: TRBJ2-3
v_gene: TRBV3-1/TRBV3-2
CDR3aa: CASSQGRGPDTQYF
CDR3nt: TGTGCCAGCAGCCAAGGAAGGGGGCCAGATACGCAGTATTTT

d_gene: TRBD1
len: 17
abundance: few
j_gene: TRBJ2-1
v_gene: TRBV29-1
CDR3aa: CSVEGGTGAVKYNEQFF
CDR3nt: TGCAGCGTTGAAGGGGGGACAGGGGCGGTCAAGTACAATGAGCAGTTCTTC

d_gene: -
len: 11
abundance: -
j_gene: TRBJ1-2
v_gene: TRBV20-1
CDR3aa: CSAPGSRGYTF
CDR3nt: TGCAGTGCTCCAGGGTCACGGGGCTACACCTTC

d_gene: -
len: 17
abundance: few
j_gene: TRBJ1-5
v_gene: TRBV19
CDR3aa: CASSPIAGGGGHQPQHF
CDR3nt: TGTGCCAGTAGCCCTATTGCTGGGGGGGGTGGTCATCAGCCCCAGCATTTT